In its sample, the clone carrying this T cell receptor (beta chain) was seen many times. Its matching antigen is unknown. The data derive from a study of T cells in Graves' hyperthyroidism and ophthalmopathy. Amplification of TCR beta CDR3 regions used RNA as the template. The primer set for the first-round RT-PCR of the TCR CDR3 was HTBI. TCRdb ran MiXCR on the multiplex PCR reads and lists one entry per CDR3 protein. Of about 400,000 distinct CDR3 sequences listed, about 15% were seen once; the top ten hold over 25%. Study-level findings and limits: A model of 13 V-J features distinguished ophthalmopathy from stable hyperthyroidism. Most clonotypes expanded in the thyroid (above 0.001) were also present in blood.

The sequencing sample was made of blood. The sequence came from a woman aged 25 to 39 with Graves' hyperthyroidism.

This chain's CDR3 is CASSPPLTAGAHEQFF. Here the CDR3 DNA reads TGTGCCAGCAGTCCACCACTCACAGCGGGAGCCCATGAGCAGTTCTTC. This rearrangement joins TRBV28 to TRBJ2-1, with 8 bases aligning to TRBD2. CDR1 is MDHEN and CDR2 is SYDVKM in the germline V gene. Trimming at V came to 5 bases and at J to 8 bases, leaving 14 bases not matched to a gene. The CDR3 runs to 16 residues. Full variable domain (missing parts from reference TRBV28 and TRBJ2-1): DVKVTQSSRYLVKRTGEKVFLECVQDMDHENMFWYRQDPGLGLRLIYFSYDVKMKEKGDIPEGYSVSREKKERFSLILESASTNQTSMYLCASSPPLTAGAHEQFFGPGTRLTVL.